A selection of T cell receptor beta chains follows, all from one sample in a study of T cell clones after liver transplantation. Repertoires were generated with immunoSEQ multiplex PCR, while TCRdb's copy carries only in-frame clones and drops some. Among 55,000 to 75,000 clones, 70% were seen once, and the ten largest hold 2.8%. The sequences come from CD4+ T cells from blood, collected at the approximately 16-month timepoint. These receptors all come from a human patient who received a liver transplant. Some T cells may be provided by the graft donor. The CDR3 runs from the conserved cysteine through the conserved F or W. A D gene is named only where the DNA matches it firmly. Where a row states a size, it is once, few, many or the class of an expanded clone; other rows omit it.

DNA: TGTGCCAGTCGCCGGGCCAATAATTCACCCCTCCACTTT; CDR3: CASRRANNSPLHF; J: TRBJ1-6; size: -; V: TRBV6-5; D: -; length: 13
DNA: TGTGCCAGCAGTGGCCCAGGGAGGTGGGATGAGCAGTTCTTC; CDR3: CASSGPGRWDEQFF; J: TRBJ2-1; size: -; V: TRBV28; D: -; length: 14
DNA: TGTGCCAGCAGTGAACTCTGGACCGGGGAGCTGTTTTTT; CDR3: CASSELWTGELFF; J: TRBJ2-2; size: -; V: TRBV6-1; D: -; length: 13
DNA: TGTGCCAGCAGCCCGTTTAGCGGGGGGGGGCACAATGAGCAGTTCTTC; CDR3: CASSPFSGGGHNEQFF; J: TRBJ2-1; size: -; V: TRBV28; D: TRBD2; length: 16
DNA: TGTGCCAGCAGAGTCGGGACTAGCGGCTTCAAAAACATTCAGTACTTC; CDR3: CASRVGTSGFKNIQYF; J: TRBJ2-4; size: once; V: TRBV2; D: TRBD2; length: 16
DNA: TGTGCCAGCTCCCTCTCCGGGACAGGGGAAGAGACCCAGTACTTC; CDR3: CASSLSGTGEETQYF; J: TRBJ2-5; size: -; V: TRBV18; D: TRBD1; length: 15
DNA: TGTGCCAGCAGCCTCGACAGGGCCCCCTTTGGCTACACCTTC; CDR3: CASSLDRAPFGYTF; J: TRBJ1-2; size: -; V: TRBV28; D: TRBD1; length: 14
DNA: TGTGCCAGCAGCTTCTTGGGTCAGGGGGGCACCATATATTTT; CDR3: CASSFLGQGGTIYF; J: TRBJ1-3; size: -; V: TRBV11-2; D: TRBD1; length: 14
DNA: TGTGCCAGCAGCTTGGAAGGACGGTTGAGCACAGATACGCAGTATTTT; CDR3: CASSLEGRLSTDTQYF; J: TRBJ2-3; size: -; V: TRBV5-6; D: -; length: 16
DNA: TGTGCCACCAGCAGAGGGGGGACAGGGCGAGAGACCCAGTACTTC; CDR3: CATSRGGTGRETQYF; J: TRBJ2-5; size: -; V: TRBV15; D: TRBD1; length: 15
DNA: TGCGCCAGCCGCGTGGGCGGGAGGGAGGTGGAGACCCAGTACTTC; CDR3: CASRVGGREVETQYF; J: TRBJ2-5; size: -; V: TRBV10-2; D: TRBD2; length: 15
DNA: TGTGCCAGCAGCTCCCTATTCCATCAGGATAACTATGGCTACACCTTC; CDR3: CASSSLFHQDNYGYTF; J: TRBJ1-2; size: -; V: TRBV7-2; D: -; length: 16
DNA: TGTGCCAGCAGCTTGTATTGGGACAGGGCCTCGAACACTGAAGCTTTCTTT; CDR3: CASSLYWDRASNTEAFF; J: TRBJ1-1; size: few; V: TRBV5-6; D: TRBD1; length: 17
DNA: TGTGCCAGCAGCCGGACTAGCGGGGGGGGCACAGATACGCAGTATTTT; CDR3: CASSRTSGGGTDTQYF; J: TRBJ2-3; size: -; V: TRBV5-4; D: TRBD2; length: 16
DNA: TGTGCCAGCAGCTTAGCGGGGGGGAACACTGAAGCTTTCTTT; CDR3: CASSLAGGNTEAFF; J: TRBJ1-1; size: -; V: TRBV7-9; D: -; length: 14
DNA: TGTGCCAGCGCCCCAGGGGCCTTCTCCTACGAGCAGTACTTC; CDR3: CASAPGAFSYEQYF; J: TRBJ2-7; size: few; V: TRBV7-9; D: -; length: 14
DNA: TGTGCCAGCAGTGAATTGGGGGGGCCTAATGAAAAACTGTTTTTT; CDR3: CASSELGGPNEKLFF; J: TRBJ1-4; size: -; V: TRBV25-1; D: -; length: 15
DNA: TGTGCCAGTTCACTAGCGGGGGCCGAGGCGGAGACCCAGTACTTC; CDR3: CASSLAGAEAETQYF; J: TRBJ2-5; size: -; V: TRBV25-1; D: TRBD2; length: 15
DNA: TGTGCCTGGAGTGAAGAATCGGCACGACTGCACAATGAGCAGTTCTTC; CDR3: CAWSEESARLHNEQFF; J: TRBJ2-1; size: -; V: TRBV30; D: -; length: 16
DNA: TGTGCCAGCAGCTCATTCTGGGACAGCCCAGGGGACTATGGCTACACCTTC; CDR3: CASSSFWDSPGDYGYTF; J: TRBJ1-2; size: -; V: TRBV7-9; D: TRBD1; length: 17
DNA: TGTGCCAGCTCACCTGAGCTTGTCTCCGGAAACACCATATATTTT; CDR3: CASSPELVSGNTIYF; J: TRBJ1-3; size: -; V: TRBV18; D: -; length: 15
DNA: TGTGCCAGCAGTTTAAAGGGACAGTTTAGCAATCAGCCCCAGCATTTT; CDR3: CASSLKGQFSNQPQHF; J: TRBJ1-5; size: -; V: TRBV5-6; D: TRBD1; length: 16
DNA: TGTGCCAGCAGTATTACGGGGTCCGGCCAGCCCCAGCATTTT; CDR3: CASSITGSGQPQHF; J: TRBJ1-5; size: once; V: TRBV28; D: -; length: 14
DNA: TGTGCCATCAGTGACAAAGCGGGGGGTAATGAGCAGTTCTTC; CDR3: CAISDKAGGNEQFF; J: TRBJ2-1; size: -; V: TRBV10-3; D: TRBD2; length: 14
DNA: TGTGCCAGTAGTATTACGGGGGCCCATGGCTACACCTTC; CDR3: CASSITGAHGYTF; J: TRBJ1-2; size: -; V: TRBV19; D: -; length: 13
DNA: TGTGCCAGCAGCTCGGGGGCCCTAATCTACGAGCAGTACTTC; CDR3: CASSSGALIYEQYF; J: TRBJ2-7; size: -; V: TRBV7-2; D: -; length: 14
DNA: TGTGCCAGCAGCCTTCGATTGGGTGGCTACACCTTC; CDR3: CASSLRLGGYTF; J: TRBJ1-2; size: once; V: TRBV5-6; D: -; length: 12
DNA: TGTGCCAGCAGCGTATCTCCTAGCGAGTCAGATACGCAGTATTTT; CDR3: CASSVSPSESDTQYF; J: TRBJ2-3; size: -; V: TRBV9; D: -; length: 15
DNA: TGTGCCAGCAGTTTATGGGGGGGGGACGGGAAGAACACTGAAGCTTTCTTT; CDR3: CASSLWGGDGKNTEAFF; J: TRBJ1-1; size: -; V: TRBV27; D: -; length: 17
DNA: TGCGCCAGCAGCTTGGCATCTGGGCCTAACACCGGGGAGCTGTTTTTT; CDR3: CASSLASGPNTGELFF; J: TRBJ2-2; size: -; V: TRBV5-1; D: -; length: 16
DNA: TGTGCCACCAGCAGGGGCTCTGGAAACACCATATATTTT; CDR3: CATSRGSGNTIYF; J: TRBJ1-3; size: -; V: TRBV15; D: -; length: 13
DNA: TGTGCCAGCAGCTTAGAAGGAGCGGGAGCAGATACGCAGTATTTT; CDR3: CASSLEGAGADTQYF; J: TRBJ2-3; size: -; V: TRBV11-2; D: TRBD2; length: 15
DNA: TGTGCCAGCAGCCTGGGTGGGGACCCCAACGAGCAGTACTTC; CDR3: CASSLGGDPNEQYF; J: TRBJ2-7; size: -; V: TRBV28; D: -; length: 14
DNA: TGTGCCAGCGGAAGGGACTCTAGGGAGCTGTTTTTT; CDR3: CASGRDSRELFF; J: TRBJ2-2; size: -; V: TRBV28; D: -; length: 12
DNA: TGTGCCAGCAGCTTCCGACTACAAGAGACCCAGTACTTC; CDR3: CASSFRLQETQYF; J: TRBJ2-5; size: few; V: TRBV7-9; D: -; length: 13
DNA: TGCGCCAGCAGCTTGGGAATTGGGGGATACGAGCAGTACTTC; CDR3: CASSLGIGGYEQYF; J: TRBJ2-7; size: -; V: TRBV5-1; D: -; length: 14
DNA: TGTGCCAGCAGTGCCGAGGGATTCAACTATGGCTACACCTTC; CDR3: CASSAEGFNYGYTF; J: TRBJ1-2; size: -; V: TRBV6-1; D: -; length: 14
DNA: TGTGCCAGCTCACCACCCGTCAACTCGGGCCTCGGGGAGACCCAGTACTTC; CDR3: CASSPPVNSGLGETQYF; J: TRBJ2-5; size: -; V: TRBV18; D: -; length: 17
DNA: TGTGCCAGCAGCTCCCCGACAGGGAAGGAAGGCTATGGCTACACCTTC; CDR3: CASSSPTGKEGYGYTF; J: TRBJ1-2; size: few; V: TRBV13; D: TRBD1; length: 16
DNA: TGTGCCAGTAGTCCGCGGGACAGATTTGAAGCTTTCTTT; CDR3: CASSPRDRFEAFF; J: TRBJ1-1; size: once; V: TRBV19; D: TRBD1; length: 13
DNA: TGTGCCAGCAGTTCCCACAATAGCGGCCAAGGCAATGAGCAGTTCTTC; CDR3: CASSSHNSGQGNEQFF; J: TRBJ2-1; size: few; V: TRBV27; D: -; length: 16
DNA: TGTGCCAGCTCACCGGGACAGTACTACGAGCAGTACTTC; CDR3: CASSPGQYYEQYF; J: TRBJ2-7; size: -; V: TRBV18; D: TRBD1; length: 13
DNA: TGTGCCAGCAGTTACGGCCCAGGGGAAGGTCAGCCCCAGCATTTT; CDR3: CASSYGPGEGQPQHF; J: TRBJ1-5; size: -; V: TRBV6-5; D: -; length: 15
DNA: TGTGCCAGCTCACCCGGGACAGTCTCTGGGGGGACCCAGTACTTC; CDR3: CASSPGTVSGGTQYF; J: TRBJ2-5; size: -; V: TRBV18; D: TRBD1; length: 15
DNA: TGTGCCTGGAGTGTCATCCAGGGCCCTGGTGAAGCTTTCTTT; CDR3: CAWSVIQGPGEAFF; J: TRBJ1-1; size: -; V: TRBV30; D: -; length: 14
DNA: TGTGCCAGCAGCCCCCCGGGGCTGAACACTGAAGCTTTCTTT; CDR3: CASSPPGLNTEAFF; J: TRBJ1-1; size: -; V: TRBV11-2; D: -; length: 14